A single sample is the source of the 13 T cell receptor beta chains below, sequenced in a study of T cell changes during pregnancy in multiple sclerosis. The data were produced by immunoSEQ multiplex PCR, yet TCRdb's version contains in-frame clones alone and is incomplete. This sample yields around 83,000 clones, of which 75% to 95% are seen a single time; roughly 0.44% belongs to the top ten. The specimen was CD4+ T cells from peripheral blood mononuclear cells, collected in the second trimester of pregnancy. The receptor set was obtained from a female donor with multiple sclerosis, enrolled in a pregnancy study.

This clone was picked up one time. This rearrangement joins TRBV7-9 to TRBJ2-2; 8 nucleotides match TRBD1. V shed 3 bases, J shed 2 bases, and the junction held 5 bases outside the gene matches. Germline assignment: CDR1 SEHNR and CDR2 FQNEAQ (reference sequence). This CDR3 is built from 16 residues. The CDR3 region has the DNA TGTGCCAGCAGCTTTCGGACAGGGCCAAACACCGGGGAGCTGTTTTTT. It codes for CASSFRTGPNTGELFF.

The rearrangement links TRBV2 to TRBJ1-3, with D possibly TRBD1 on 5 matching bases. CDR1 and CDR2 (germline): SNHLY, FYNNEI. V gave up 3 bases and J gave up 12 bases, with 12 bases separating them. The CDR3 is 12 amino acids. CDR3 coding DNA: TGTGCCAGCAGTGATGTCGGGGGAGTCATATATTTT. Amino acids: CASSDVGGVIYF.

V is TRBV28 and J is TRBJ2-1; TRBD2 is a possible D gene (5 bases). The CDR3 runs to 13 residues. CDR1 is MDHEN and CDR2 is SYDVKM in the germline V gene. V lost 3 bases and J 5 bases, leaving 8 bases between the germline ends. The CDR3 DNA follows: TGTGCCAGCAGTTTCGGGGTAAACAATGAGCAGTTCTTC. Protein product: CASSFGVNNEQFF.

This chain uses TRBV7-8 with TRBJ1-2; D is uncertain. V lost 1 base to trimming and J lost 6 bases, with 30 bases between them. CDR3 length: 20 amino acids. In germline, CDR1 is SGHVS, CDR2 FQNEAQ. The CDR3 region has the DNA TGTGCCAGCAGCTTAGAAGAGACGACTCTGAAACTGGGCGGGTGGAATGGCTACACCTTC. It codes for CASSLEETTLKLGGWNGYTF.

This chain links TRBV4-1 with TRBJ2-1; 11 bases are a match to TRBD2. From germline, CDR1 is MGHRA and CDR2 YSYEKL. The CDR3 spans 17 residues. The V and J ends lost 0 bases and 4 bases, in that order; junction bases with no gene match: 5. The DNA for the CDR3 is TGCGCCAGCAGCCAAGAAGCCGGGACTAGCGGTTACAATGAGCAGTTCTTC. It yields the protein CASSQEAGTSGYNEQFF.

The V and J genes are TRBV19 and TRBJ1-1, with 7 nucleotides matching TRBD1. The CDR3 is 14 residues long. Germline V gene lookup returns CDR1 LNHDA and CDR2 SQIVND (reference sequence). V lost 4 bases and J lost 6; bases outside the gene matches: 8. CDR3 coding DNA: TGTGCCAGTAGTAGGAGGGGGCTTTCTGCTGAAGCTTTCTTT. This encodes CASSRRGLSAEAFF.

V and J are TRBV6-1 and TRBJ1-1; 10 nucleotides match TRBD1. Germline assignment: CDR1 MNHNS and CDR2 SASEGT. CDR3 length: 15 amino acids. V lost 10 bases to trimming and J lost 11 bases; unmatched junction nucleotides: 19. CDR3: CATDRQGAKSRAAFF. The CDR3 DNA is TGTGCCACCGATAGACAGGGGGCGAAATCTAGGGCTGCTTTCTTT.

The J gene is TRBJ2-5, the V gene TRBV4-3; 7 bases map to TRBD1. The CDR3 spans 17 residues. CDR1 and CDR2 (germline): LGHNA, YSLEER. V lost 0 bases and J lost 5; bases outside the gene matches: 12. This CDR3 reads CASSQDLGTVGGETQYF. The DNA of the CDR3 is TGCGCCAGCAGCCAAGATCTCGGGACAGTGGGCGGGGAGACCCAGTACTTC.

V is TRBV7-7 and J is TRBJ2-3; perhaps TRBD2 as D (6 bases). The germline gives CDR1 SSHAT, CDR2 FNYEAQ (reference sequence). Trimming pared 2 bases from V and 2 bases from J, leaving 11 bases between. The CDR3 has 15 amino acids. CDR3 in DNA: TGTGCCAGCAGCTTATCGGGGGTACCCACAGATACGCAGTATTTT. This gives the protein CASSLSGVPTDTQYF.

This clone occurred a few times. This chain uses TRBV6-5 with TRBJ1-2, with D possibly being TRBD1 (5 bases). This CDR3 contains 15 residues. Per the germline V gene, CDR1 is MNHEY and CDR2 is SVGAGI. Trimming removed 4 bases from V and 5 bases from J, with 17 bases in between. In DNA, the CDR3 is TGTGCCAGCAGTTGGACCAGGGAATCCCCTTATGGCTACACCTTC. Translating gives CASSWTRESPYGYTF.

The V gene is TRBV7-6, the J gene TRBJ2-1; 15 bases map to TRBD2. Trimming removed 5 bases from V and 7 bases from J; junction bases left unmatched: 9. The germline gives CDR1 SGHVS, CDR2 FNYEAQ. The CDR3 spans 17 residues. The CDR3 reads CASSPWTSGRAGNEQFF. CDR3 nucleotide sequence: TGTGCCAGCAGCCCGTGGACTAGCGGGAGGGCGGGGAATGAGCAGTTCTTC.

This sequence joins TRBV29-1 and TRBJ1-5; unclear D gene. This CDR3 comprises 13 residues. The V gene's germline CDR1 is SQVTM and CDR2 ANQGSEA. The V end was cut by 4 bases, the J end by 0 bases, with 7 bases between. DNA of the CDR3: TGCAGCGTTGCGGTAAATAGCAATCAGCCCCAGCATTTT. Amino acid sequence: CSVAVNSNQPQHF.

The rearrangement links TRBV5-1 to TRBJ2-1; 7 nucleotides match TRBD1. J gave up 3 bases and V 4 bases, and 7 bases lay outside the gene matches. Per germline, CDR1 SGHRS and CDR2 YFSETQ. The CDR3 runs to 15 residues. The CDR3 is CASSLRDRDYNEQFF. The CDR3 DNA reads as TGCGCCAGCAGCCTCCGGGACAGAGACTACAATGAGCAGTTCTTC.